These 7 T cell receptor beta chains came from one sample sequenced in a study of blood T cell repertoires in COVID-19. TCRdb keeps only in-frame clones here, not all; method: immunoSEQ multiplex PCR. The data show 200,000 to 250,000 clones, with roughly 85% seen just once and approximately 4.8% held by the top ten. The specimen sequenced was PBMCs or T cells enriched from blood (not recorded which). The receptors come from a woman between 50 and 59 years old who had been exposed to COVID-19.

The chain recombines TRBV6-6 with TRBJ1-2, with D possibly matching TRBD1 (5 bases). This CDR3 comprises 17 residues. CDR1 is MNHNY and CDR2 is SVGAGI in the germline V gene (reference sequence). Trimming shortened V by 5 bases and J by 3 bases, and 22 bases separated the two germline ends. The CDR3 loop is CASSQQRQPPWDYGYTF. The CDR3 region has the DNA TGTGCCAGCAGTCAACAGCGACAGCCTCCCTGGGACTATGGCTACACCTTC.

This clone was observed once. The rearrangement joins TRBV9 to TRBJ1-1, with 9 bases identical to TRBD1. Per germline, CDR1 SGDLS and CDR2 YYNGEE. The CDR3 is 16 amino acids. V lost 6 bases to trimming and J lost 1 base; unmatched junction nucleotides: 10. CDR3 region: CASKMDRGRKNTEAFF. The CDR3 region has the DNA TGTGCCAGCAAGATGGACAGGGGAAGGAAGAACACTGAAGCTTTCTTT. The full variable domain, completed using reference TRBV9 and TRBJ1-1, is DSGVTQTPKHLITATGQRVTLRCSPRSGDLSVYWYQQSLDQGLQFLIQYYNGEERAKGNILERFSAQQFPDLHSELNLSSLELGDSALYFCASKMDRGRKNTEAFFGQGTRLTVV.

The chain carries TRBV6-5 and TRBJ1-4; no firm D call. Trimming left V 6 bases short and J 4 bases short, with 15 bases between. Germline loops: CDR1 MNHEY, CDR2 SVGAGI. This CDR3 is 15 amino acids long. CDR3 protein: CASSRLRGYNEKLFF. CDR3 nucleotides: TGTGCCAGCAGCCGGCTCAGAGGGTATAATGAAAAACTGTTTTTT.

The rearrangement links TRBV7-6 to TRBJ1-1; 8 nucleotides line up with TRBD1. J gave up 4 bases and V 2 bases, and 9 bases lay outside the gene matches. This CDR3 has 16 amino acids. CDR1 and CDR2 from the germline V gene are SGHVS and FNYEAQ. Here the CDR3 DNA reads TGTGCCAGCAGCTTAAGGACAGGGTCCTATCCCACTGAAGCTTTCTTT. As protein: CASSLRTGSYPTEAFF.

The rearrangement joins TRBV5-4 to TRBJ1-6; D is undetermined. Trimming stripped 4 bases from V and 6 bases from J, with 8 bases between. Germline CDR1 reads SGHNT; CDR2 reads YYREEE (reference sequence). This CDR3 is built from 13 residues. CDR3 sequence: CASSREPNSPLHF. CDR3 coding DNA: TGTGCCAGCAGCAGGGAGCCTAATTCACCCCTCCACTTT.

This clone occurred many times. J is TRBJ2-7 and V is TRBV27; 12 nucleotides align to TRBD1. The V gene end was trimmed by 8 bases and the J gene end by 5 bases; junction bases not matched to a gene: 7. CDR1 and CDR2 from the germline V gene are MNHEY and SMNVEV (reference sequence). This CDR3 has 14 residues. Here the CDR3 DNA reads TGTGCCAGCGCCCGGGACAGGGGGCAACACGAGCAGTACTTC. Its protein product is CASARDRGQHEQYF.

The chain joins TRBV12-2 to TRBJ2-6; no check of the table's D call, TRBD2, against the DNA was made. TRBV12-2 is a known pseudogene. This CDR3 has 21 residues. CDR3: CASRSERSGGKPFSGANVLTF. CDR3 coding DNA: TGTGCAAGTCGCTCCGAGAGGTCTGGGGGGAAGCCCTTTTCTGGGGCCAACGTCCTGACTTTC.